The 2 T cell receptor beta chains listed next were all sequenced from one sample in a study of blood T cell repertoires in COVID-19. Data came from immunoSEQ multiplex PCR; TCRdb stores just in-frame clones and leaves some out. The data contain some 230,000 clones, approximately 80% of them singletons. The source material was peripheral blood. The source is a woman between 50 and 59 years old with acute or convalescent COVID-19.

The chain links TRBV10-3 to TRBJ1-2; perhaps TRBD1 as D (5 bases). This CDR3 is built from 13 residues. CDR1 is ENHRY, CDR2 SYGVKD, per germline. Trimming stripped 7 bases from V and 4 bases from J, with 13 bases between. CDR3 sequence: CAITGERFYGYTF. As DNA, the CDR3 is TGTGCCATCACGGGGGAACGGTTCTATGGCTACACCTTC.

In its sample, this clone was seen many times. J is TRBJ1-6 and V is TRBV7-9; 9 bases are shared with TRBD1. There are 13 residues in the CDR3. With V trimmed by 5 bases and J by 14 bases, 7 bases remained unmatched. Germline V gene lookup returns CDR1 SEHNR and CDR2 FQNEAQ (reference sequence). CDR3 bases: TGTGCCAGCAGCCCCGGACAGGGGCAATCCCTCCACTTT. Protein sequence: CASSPGQGQSLHF.